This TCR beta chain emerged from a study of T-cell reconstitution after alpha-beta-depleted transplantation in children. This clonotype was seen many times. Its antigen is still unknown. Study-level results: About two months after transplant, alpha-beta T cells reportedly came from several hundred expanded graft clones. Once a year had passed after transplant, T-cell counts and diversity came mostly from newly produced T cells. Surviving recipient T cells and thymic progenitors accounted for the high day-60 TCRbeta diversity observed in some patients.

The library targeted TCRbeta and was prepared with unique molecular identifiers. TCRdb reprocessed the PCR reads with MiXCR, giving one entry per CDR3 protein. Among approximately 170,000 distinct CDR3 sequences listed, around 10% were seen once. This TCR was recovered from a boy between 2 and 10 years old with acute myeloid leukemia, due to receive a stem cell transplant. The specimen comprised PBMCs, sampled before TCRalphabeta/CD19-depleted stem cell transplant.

CDR3 in amino acids: CASSSRADSYNEQFF. The CDR3 DNA sequence: TGTGCCAGCAGCTCCCGGGCAGACTCCTACAATGAGCAGTTCTTC. This chain connects TRBV7-3 to TRBJ2-1; D call uncertain. Germline V gives CDR1 SGHTA, CDR2 FQGTGA. CDR3 size: 15 residues. V lost 4 bases to trimming and J lost 0 bases, with 10 bases between them.